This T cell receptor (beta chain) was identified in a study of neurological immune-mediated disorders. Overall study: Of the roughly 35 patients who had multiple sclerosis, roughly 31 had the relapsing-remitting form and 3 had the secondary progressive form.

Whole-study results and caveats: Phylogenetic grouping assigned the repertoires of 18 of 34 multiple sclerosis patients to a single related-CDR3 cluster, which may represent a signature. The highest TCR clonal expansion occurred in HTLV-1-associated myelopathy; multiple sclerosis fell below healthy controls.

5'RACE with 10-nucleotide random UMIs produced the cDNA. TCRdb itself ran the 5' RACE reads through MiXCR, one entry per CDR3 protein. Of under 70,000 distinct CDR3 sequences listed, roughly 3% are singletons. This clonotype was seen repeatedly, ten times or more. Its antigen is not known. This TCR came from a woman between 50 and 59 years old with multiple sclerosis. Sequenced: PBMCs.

In nucleotides, the CDR3 is TGTGCCAGCAGTTACTCGGCAGGGGGGAAGAACACTGAAGCTTTCTTT. It codes for CASSYSAGGKNTEAFF. The chain uses TRBV6-2 or TRBV6-3 and TRBJ1-1; 7 bases match TRBD1. The germline CDR1 and CDR2 sequences are MNHEY and SVGEGT. The J segment lost 1 base and the V segment lost 0 bases, leaving 5 bases of the junction unmatched. This CDR3 is 16 amino acids long.